Below, one TCR beta chain is given with its context. Individual cDNA molecules had unique molecular identifiers attached to them by the library. MiXCR, run by TCRdb on the 5' RACE reads, gives a single entry per CDR3 protein. This table holds about 81,000 distinct CDR3 sequences, roughly 15% found once. The sample belongs to a study of human T cells and chemical hapten exposure. Study details: Variability of per-sample TCR yields stemmed mainly from small differences in pooled library volume.

Blood, whole and unfractionated, served as the source for total RNA extraction. Trimming removed 0 bases at V and 4 bases at J, with 10 bases between. This CDR3 is built from 15 residues. The germline V gene has CDR1 MNHNY and CDR2 SVGAGI (reference sequence). The chain links TRBV6-6 to TRBJ2-1, with D tentatively TRBD1 (5 bases). This clonotype was obtained from a female donor in good health. CDR3 amino acids: CASSYSTELYNEQFF. DNA for the CDR3: TGTGCCAGCAGTTACTCGACAGAATTGTACAATGAGCAGTTCTTC.